This TCR beta chain was profiled in a study (dated by TCRdb to between 2014 and 2017). With respect to the entire study: The study tested whether tumor-infiltrating Tregs in breast cancer are recruited from blood Tregs or converted in situ from other CD4+ T cell subsets.

Memory CD4+ T cells were isolated as CD4+CD45RO+CD25- cells. Tregs, naive and memory CD4+ T cells from tumor, blood and ipsilateral draining lymph nodes of five breast cancer patients underwent full-length TCR alpha and beta sequencing. Tumor tissue and lymph nodes obtained from ipsilateral axillary dissection were perfused with PBS, minced and then digested with collagenase I and hyaluronidase. Ficoll density gradient centrifugation was used to isolate mononuclear cells from either lymph nodes or 50 ml of peripheral blood. FACS confirmed that the sorted cell populations were more than 90% pure. The investigation overall reported the following: In terms of TCR gene usage, tumor memory CD4+ T cells clustered together with blood and lymph node memory CD4+ cells, as well as with lymph node naive CD4+ cells. Validation in the larger cohort was restricted to a single TCR beta V-J rearrangement rather than whole repertoires. The greatest overlap of tumor-infiltrating Treg TCR alpha and beta sequences was with tumor naive CD4+ T cells, followed next by blood naive CD4+ T cells.

With regard to this clonotype: Its cognate antigen has yet to be identified. No much larger clone is present one base from it, and per-base qualities are unavailable.

Full-length TCR variable regions were amplified by 5' RACE PCR using constant-region reverse primers, and then by semi-nested PCR using Nested Universal Primer A. Using the ReliaPrep RNA Cell Miniprep System, total RNA was extracted, and the SMARTer RACE 5'/3' Kit was then used to reverse transcribe the RNA into 5'RACE-ready cDNA. An Illumina MiSeq was used to sequence the full-length TCR alpha and beta libraries, which had been barcoded with multiplex adaptors. In the authors' own workflow: For each of nine subset-tissue groups, sequencing data from the five patients were pooled, and the groups were then compared using unsupervised clustering of TCR gene usage. The Morisita-Horn index was used to calculate repertoire similarity, with shared sequences weighted according to their contribution to each repertoire. Clones were called with MiXCR by TCRdb after fastp trimmed the public reads at Q25, and only in-frame beta chains were retained. Every CDR3 protein is listed once, alongside the most common genes and DNA of its rows. The V and J calls follow TCRdb's processing rather than the paper's. This sample comprises some 64,000 distinct CDR3 sequences, around a fifth of them detected only once. Jointly, the top ten make up 2.9% of the sample.

CDR1 SNHLY and CDR2 FYNNEI are derived from the germline V gene. There are 14 amino acids in the CDR3, from cysteine to phenylalanine inclusive. Only CDR3 DNA remains: 42 bases, in frame from the first base. The junction shows trimming of 8 bases on V and 8 bases on J, and the gene matches do not reach 10 bases of it. The receptor's source is a female donor with breast cancer. The material sequenced was memory CD4+ T cells sorted from a lymph node. The sample's cell subset or site label, in plain terms: memory CD4+ T cells, CD4+CD45RO+CD25-. The V and J genes are TRBV2 and TRBJ1-3, with 9 middle bases fitting TRBD1. The DNA is TGTGCCAGCCAAGACCGGGACAGGGCGGACACCATATATTTT. It encodes CASQDRDRADTIYF.